Included here is one T cell receptor beta chain sequence, with context. The sample originates from a study of sequential checkpoint blockade in melanoma. Turning to the study itself: Randomization was 1:1 between first-line nivolumab→ipilimumab and ipilimumab→nivolumab. Both treatment sequences were followed by maintenance nivolumab.

The CDR3 loop spans 12 amino acids. Trimming took 5 bases from V and 4 from J; bases not matched to a gene: 2. CDR1 and CDR2 (germline): SGHTA, FQGNSA. This sample's treatment: randomized to nivolumab then ipilimumab (arm A) or the reverse (arm B). No patient had prior DNA-damaging chemotherapy. Live CD3+CD8+ CD19− CD56− cells were sorted from PBMCs. Here immunoSEQ multiplex PCR was the method, and the copy in TCRdb shows in-frame clones only, minus some. This table holds more than 15,000 clones, 85% to 95% found once. The sequencing used CD8+ T cells sorted from blood (inferred from file names), collected from a patient given nivolumab and ipilimumab in sequence. This clonotype originated in a human donor with melanoma. The rearrangement joins TRBV7-2 to TRBJ2-7; 7 bases are a match to TRBD2. CDR3 in amino acids: CASSPGRYEQYF. The CDR3 bases are TGTGCCAGCAGCCCCGGGAGGTACGAGCAGTACTTC.